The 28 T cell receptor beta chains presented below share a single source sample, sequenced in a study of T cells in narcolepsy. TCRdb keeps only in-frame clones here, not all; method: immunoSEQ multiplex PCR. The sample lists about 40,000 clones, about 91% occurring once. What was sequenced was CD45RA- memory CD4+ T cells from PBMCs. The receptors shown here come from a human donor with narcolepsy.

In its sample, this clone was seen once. The CDR3 region is CAISEGEEDYGYTF. The DNA of the CDR3 is TGTGCCATCAGTGAAGGGGAAGAGGACTATGGCTACACCTTC. The chain joins TRBV10-3 to TRBJ1-2; TRBD1 is a possible D gene (5 bases). This CDR3 region has 14 residues. V lost 3 bases to trimming and J lost 3 bases, with 11 bases between them. Germline assignment: CDR1 ENHRY and CDR2 SYGVKD.

The CDR3 sequence is CASSLGTASTDTQYF. The DNA for the CDR3 is TGTGCCAGCAGCTTAGGGACAGCGAGCACAGATACGCAGTATTTT. The chain employs TRBV7-8 and TRBJ2-3; possible D gene TRBD1, 6 bases. Trimming stripped 1 base from V and 0 bases from J, with 8 bases between. The germline V gene encodes CDR1 SGHVS and CDR2 FQNEAQ. This CDR3 contains 15 residues.

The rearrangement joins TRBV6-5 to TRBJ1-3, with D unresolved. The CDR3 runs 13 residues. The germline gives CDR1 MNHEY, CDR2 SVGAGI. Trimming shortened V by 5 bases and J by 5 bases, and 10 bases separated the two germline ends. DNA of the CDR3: TGTGCCAGCAGTGTGGACGGGCGAAACACCATATATTTT. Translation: CASSVDGRNTIYF.

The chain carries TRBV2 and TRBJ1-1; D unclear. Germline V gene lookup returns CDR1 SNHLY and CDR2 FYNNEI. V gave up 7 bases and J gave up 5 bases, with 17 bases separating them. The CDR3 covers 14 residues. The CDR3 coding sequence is TGTGCCAGCAAGCTCGGCAGTATGGGGACTGAAGCTTTCTTT. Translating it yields CASKLGSMGTEAFF. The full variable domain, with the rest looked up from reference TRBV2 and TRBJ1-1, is EPEVTQTPSHQVTQMGQEVILRCVPISNHLYFYWYRQILGQKVEFLVSFYNNEISEKSEIFDDQFSVERPDGSNFTLKIRSTKLEDSAMYFCASKLGSMGTEAFFGQGTRLTVV.

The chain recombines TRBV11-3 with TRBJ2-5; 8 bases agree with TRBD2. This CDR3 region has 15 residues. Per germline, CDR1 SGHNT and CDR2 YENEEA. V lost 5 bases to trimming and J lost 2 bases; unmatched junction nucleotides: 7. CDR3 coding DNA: TGTGCCAGCAGCGTCGGGACTAGGGGGCAAGAGACCCAGTACTTC. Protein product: CASSVGTRGQETQYF.

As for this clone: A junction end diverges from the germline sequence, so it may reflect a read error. The CDR3, as DNA: TGTGCTAGCAGCGCGGACAGCAGCCAAGAGACCCAGTACTTC. Translating it yields CASSADSSQETQYF. J is TRBJ2-5 and V is TRBV7-7; D perhaps matches TRBD1 (6 bases). The CDR3 extends over 14 amino acids. Germline V gene lookup returns CDR1 SSHAT and CDR2 FNYEAQ (reference sequence).

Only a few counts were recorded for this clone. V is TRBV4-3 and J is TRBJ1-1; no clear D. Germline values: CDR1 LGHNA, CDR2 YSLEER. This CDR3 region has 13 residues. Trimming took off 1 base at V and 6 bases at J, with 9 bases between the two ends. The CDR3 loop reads CASSQAWLPEAFF. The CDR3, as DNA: TGCGCCAGCAGCCAAGCATGGCTTCCTGAAGCTTTCTTT.

The CDR3 is CASSQGDSPYEQYF. The CDR3 region has the DNA TGTGCCAGCAGCCAAGGGGACAGCCCCTACGAGCAGTACTTC. The genes are TRBV11-3 and TRBJ2-7; TRBD1 matches 7 bases. The CDR3 runs 14 residues. V lost 5 bases, J lost 2 bases, and 6 bases stayed unmatched. The V gene's germline CDR1 is SGHNT and CDR2 YENEEA.

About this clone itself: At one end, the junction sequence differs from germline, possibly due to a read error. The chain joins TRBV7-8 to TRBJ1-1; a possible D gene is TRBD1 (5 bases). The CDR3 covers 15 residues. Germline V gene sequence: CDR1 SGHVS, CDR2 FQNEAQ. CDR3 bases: TGTGCCGGCAGCTTAAATTGGCAGGGTAACACTGAAGCTTTCTTT. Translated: CAGSLNWQGNTEAFF.

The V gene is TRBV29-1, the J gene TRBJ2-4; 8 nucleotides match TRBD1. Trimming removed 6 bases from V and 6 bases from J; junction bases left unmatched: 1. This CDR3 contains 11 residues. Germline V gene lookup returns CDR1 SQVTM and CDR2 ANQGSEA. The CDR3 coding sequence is TGCAGCGTCGGACAGGGAAACATTCAGTACTTC. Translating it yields CSVGQGNIQYF. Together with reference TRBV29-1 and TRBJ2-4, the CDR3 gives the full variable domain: SAVISQKPSRDICQRGTSLTIQCQVDSQVTMMFWYRQQPGQSLTLIATANQGSEATYESGFVIDKFPISRPNLTFSTLTVSNMSPEDSSIYLCSVGQGNIQYFGAGTRLSVL.

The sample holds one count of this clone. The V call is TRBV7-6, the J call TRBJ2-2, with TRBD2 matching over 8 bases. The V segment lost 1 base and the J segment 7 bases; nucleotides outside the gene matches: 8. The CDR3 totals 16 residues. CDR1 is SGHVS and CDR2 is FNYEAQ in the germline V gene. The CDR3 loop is CASSLVFGGAVGELFF. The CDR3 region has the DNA TGTGCCAGCAGCTTAGTCTTCGGGGGGGCCGTCGGGGAGCTGTTTTTT.

In nucleotides, the CDR3 is TGTGCCAGCAATACGAATAGGGGTGGGGGAACTGAAGCTTTCTTT. Residues: CASNTNRGGGTEAFF. This chain connects TRBV6-6 to TRBJ1-1, with D perhaps matching TRBD1 (5 bases). The V end lost 7 bases, the J end lost 5 bases, and 20 bases lay between the germline ends. CDR3 length: 15 amino acids. Germline CDR1 and CDR2: MNHNY and SVGAGI (reference sequence).

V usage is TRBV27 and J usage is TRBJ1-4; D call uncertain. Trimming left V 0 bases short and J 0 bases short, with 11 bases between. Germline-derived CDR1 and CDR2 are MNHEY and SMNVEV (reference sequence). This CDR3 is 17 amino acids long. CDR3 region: CASSLSPTAATNEKLFF. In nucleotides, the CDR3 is TGTGCCAGCAGTTTATCGCCCACAGCCGCAACTAATGAAAAACTGTTTTTT.

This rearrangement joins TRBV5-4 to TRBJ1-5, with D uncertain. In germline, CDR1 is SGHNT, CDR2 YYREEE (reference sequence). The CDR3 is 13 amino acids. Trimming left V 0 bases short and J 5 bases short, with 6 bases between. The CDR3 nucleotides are TGTGCCAGCAGCTTGGGTCGGGATCAGCCCCAGCATTTT. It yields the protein CASSLGRDQPQHF.

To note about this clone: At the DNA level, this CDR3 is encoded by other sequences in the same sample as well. The CDR3 reads CASSHDRATETQYF. CDR3 in DNA: TGTGCCAGCTCGCACGACAGGGCAACAGAGACCCAGTACTTC. This rearrangement joins TRBV18 to TRBJ2-5; 7 bases are a match to TRBD1. Trimming at V came to 6 bases and at J to 4 bases, leaving 8 bases not matched to a gene. CDR1 is KGHSH and CDR2 is LQKENI in the germline V gene. The CDR3 spans 14 residues.

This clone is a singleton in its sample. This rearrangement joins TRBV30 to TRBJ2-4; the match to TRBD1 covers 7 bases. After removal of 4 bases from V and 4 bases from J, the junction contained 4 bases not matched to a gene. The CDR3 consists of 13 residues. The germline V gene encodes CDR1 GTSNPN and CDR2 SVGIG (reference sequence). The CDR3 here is CAWTTGWKNIQYF. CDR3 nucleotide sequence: TGTGCCTGGACGACAGGGTGGAAAAACATTCAGTACTTC. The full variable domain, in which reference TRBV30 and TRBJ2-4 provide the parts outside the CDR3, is SQTIHQWPATLVQPVGSPLSLECTVEGTSNPNLYWYRQAAGRGLQLLFYSVGIGQISSEVPQNLSASRPQDRQFILSSKKLLLSDSGFYLCAWTTGWKNIQYFGAGTRLSVL.

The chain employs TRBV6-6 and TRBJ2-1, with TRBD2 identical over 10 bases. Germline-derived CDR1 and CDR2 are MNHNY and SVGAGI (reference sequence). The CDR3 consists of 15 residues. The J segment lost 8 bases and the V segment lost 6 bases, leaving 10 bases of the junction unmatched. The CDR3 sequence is CASSPPRTSGDEQFF. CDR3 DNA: TGTGCCAGCAGCCCCCCCCGAACTAGCGGGGATGAGCAGTTCTTC.

CDR3 residues: CASSPRSQGADGYTF. The CDR3 DNA reads as TGTGCCAGCTCACCACGGTCACAGGGGGCGGATGGCTACACCTTC. The chain joins TRBV18 to TRBJ1-2; 9 positions match TRBD1. Unmatched junction bases numbered 6, after V lost 1 base and J lost 6 bases. Germline V gives CDR1 KGHSH, CDR2 LQKENI. CDR3 size: 15 residues. The full variable domain, its missing parts supplied by reference TRBV18 and TRBJ1-2, is NAGVMQNPRHLVRRRGQEARLRCSPMKGHSHVYWYRQLPEEGLKFMVYLQKENIIDESGMPKERFSAEFPKEGPSILRIQQVVRGDSAAYFCASSPRSQGADGYTFGSGTRLTVV.

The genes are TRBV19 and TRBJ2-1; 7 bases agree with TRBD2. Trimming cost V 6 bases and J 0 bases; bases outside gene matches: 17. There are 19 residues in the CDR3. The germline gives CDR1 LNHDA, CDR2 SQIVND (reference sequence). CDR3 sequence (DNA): TGTGCCAGTAGGGGTGGCCAGCGGGGATTTCTTAGCTCCTACAATGAGCAGTTCTTC. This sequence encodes CASRGGQRGFLSSYNEQFF.

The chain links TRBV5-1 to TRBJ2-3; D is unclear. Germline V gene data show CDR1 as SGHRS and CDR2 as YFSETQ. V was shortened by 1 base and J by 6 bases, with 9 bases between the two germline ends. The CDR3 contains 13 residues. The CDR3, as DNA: TGCGCCAGCAGCTTGAGGGCCGCGGATACGCAGTATTTT. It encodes CASSLRAADTQYF.

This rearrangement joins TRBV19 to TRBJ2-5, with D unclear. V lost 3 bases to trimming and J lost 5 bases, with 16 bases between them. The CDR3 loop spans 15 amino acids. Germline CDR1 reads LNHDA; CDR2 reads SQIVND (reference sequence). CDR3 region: CASSMAASSRETQYF. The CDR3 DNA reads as TGTGCCAGTAGTATGGCGGCCTCCTCCCGGGAGACCCAGTACTTC.

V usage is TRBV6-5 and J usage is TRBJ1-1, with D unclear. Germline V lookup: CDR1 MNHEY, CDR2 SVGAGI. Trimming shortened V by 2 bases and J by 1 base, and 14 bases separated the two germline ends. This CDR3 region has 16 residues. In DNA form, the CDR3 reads TGTGCCAGCAGTTACCTGTTTGGAAGAGGGAACACTGAAGCTTTCTTT. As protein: CASSYLFGRGNTEAFF.

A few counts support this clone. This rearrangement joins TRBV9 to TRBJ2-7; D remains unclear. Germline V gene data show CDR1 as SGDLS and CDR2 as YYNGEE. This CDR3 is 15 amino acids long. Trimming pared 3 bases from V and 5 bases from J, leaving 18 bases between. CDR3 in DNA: TGTGCCAGCAGCGCCCAGTCAGTGGCGGCCCACGAGCAGTACTTC. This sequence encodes CASSAQSVAAHEQYF.

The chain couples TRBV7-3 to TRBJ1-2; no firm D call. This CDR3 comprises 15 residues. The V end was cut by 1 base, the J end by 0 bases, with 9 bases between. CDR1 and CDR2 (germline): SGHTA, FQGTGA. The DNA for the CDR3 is TGTGCCAGCAGCTTAAGCGCAGGTTCTAACTATGGCTACACCTTC. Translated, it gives CASSLSAGSNYGYTF.

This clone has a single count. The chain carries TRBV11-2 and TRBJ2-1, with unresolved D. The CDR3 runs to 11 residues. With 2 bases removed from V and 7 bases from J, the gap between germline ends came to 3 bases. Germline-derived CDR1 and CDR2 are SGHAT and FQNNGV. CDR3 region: CASSLMNEQFF. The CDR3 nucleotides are TGTGCCAGCAGCTTAATGAATGAGCAGTTCTTC. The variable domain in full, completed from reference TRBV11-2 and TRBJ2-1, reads EAGVAQSPRYKIIEKRQSVAFWCNPISGHATLYWYQQILGQGPKLLIQFQNNGVVDDSQLPKDRFSAERLKGVDSTLKIQPAKLEDSAVYLCASSLMNEQFFGPGTRLTVL.

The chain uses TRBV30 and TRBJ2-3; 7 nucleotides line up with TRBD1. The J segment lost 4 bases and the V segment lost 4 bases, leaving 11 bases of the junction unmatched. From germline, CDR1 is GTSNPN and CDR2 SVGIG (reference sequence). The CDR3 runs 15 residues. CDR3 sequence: CAWTLKQGIPDTQYF. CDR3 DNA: TGTGCCTGGACCCTAAAACAGGGGATTCCAGATACGCAGTATTTT.

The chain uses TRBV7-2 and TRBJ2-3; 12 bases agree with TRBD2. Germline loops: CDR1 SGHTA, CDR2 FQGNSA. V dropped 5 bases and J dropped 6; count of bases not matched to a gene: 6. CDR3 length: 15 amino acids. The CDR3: CASSPGLAGKDTQYF. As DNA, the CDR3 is TGTGCCAGCAGCCCCGGACTAGCGGGGAAGGATACGCAGTATTTT.

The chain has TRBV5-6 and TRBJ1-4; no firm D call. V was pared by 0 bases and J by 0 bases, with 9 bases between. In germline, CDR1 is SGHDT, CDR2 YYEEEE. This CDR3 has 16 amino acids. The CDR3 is CASSLADGATNEKLFF. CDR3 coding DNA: TGTGCCAGCAGCTTGGCAGACGGAGCAACTAATGAAAAACTGTTTTTT.